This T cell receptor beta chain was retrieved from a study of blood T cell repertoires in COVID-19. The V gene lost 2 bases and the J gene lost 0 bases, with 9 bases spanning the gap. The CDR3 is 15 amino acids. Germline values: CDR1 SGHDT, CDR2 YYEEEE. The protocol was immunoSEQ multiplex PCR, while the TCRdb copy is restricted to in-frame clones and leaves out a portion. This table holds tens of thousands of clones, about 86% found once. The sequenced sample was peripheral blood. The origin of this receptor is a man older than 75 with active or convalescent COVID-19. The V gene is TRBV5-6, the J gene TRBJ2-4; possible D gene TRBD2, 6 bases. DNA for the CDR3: TGTGCCAGCAGCTTCGGACTACTAGCCAAAAACATTCAGTACTTC. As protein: CASSFGLLAKNIQYF.